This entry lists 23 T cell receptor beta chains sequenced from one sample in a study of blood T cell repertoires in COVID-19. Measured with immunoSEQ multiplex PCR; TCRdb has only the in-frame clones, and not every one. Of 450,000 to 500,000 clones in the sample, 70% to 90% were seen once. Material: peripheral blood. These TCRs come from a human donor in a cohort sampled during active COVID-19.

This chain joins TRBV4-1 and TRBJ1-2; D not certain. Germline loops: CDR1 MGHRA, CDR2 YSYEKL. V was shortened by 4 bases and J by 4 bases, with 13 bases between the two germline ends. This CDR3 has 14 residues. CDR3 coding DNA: TGCGCCAGCAGCCCCGTCCCAACTCCCTATGGCTACACCTTC. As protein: CASSPVPTPYGYTF.

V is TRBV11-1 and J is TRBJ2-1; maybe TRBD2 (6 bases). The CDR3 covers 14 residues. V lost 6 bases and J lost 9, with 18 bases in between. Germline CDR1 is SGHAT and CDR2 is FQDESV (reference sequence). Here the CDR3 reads CASSLGAGRVEQFF. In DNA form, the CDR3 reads TGTGCCAGCAGTCTTGGGGCGGGACGGGTTGAGCAGTTCTTC.

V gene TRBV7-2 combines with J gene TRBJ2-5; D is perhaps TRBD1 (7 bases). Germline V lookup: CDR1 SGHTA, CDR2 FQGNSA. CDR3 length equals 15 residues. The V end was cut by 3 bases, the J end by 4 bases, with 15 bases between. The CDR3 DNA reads TGTGCCAGCAGCTTTTGGAGGGGGCTTACAGAGACCCAGTACTTC. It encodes CASSFWRGLTETQYF.

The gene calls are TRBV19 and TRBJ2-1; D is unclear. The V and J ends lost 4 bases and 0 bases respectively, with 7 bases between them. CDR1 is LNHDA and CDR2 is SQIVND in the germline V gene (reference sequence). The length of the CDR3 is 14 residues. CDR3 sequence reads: CASSTLGSYNEQFF. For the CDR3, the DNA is TGTGCCAGTAGTACCCTCGGCTCCTACAATGAGCAGTTCTTC.

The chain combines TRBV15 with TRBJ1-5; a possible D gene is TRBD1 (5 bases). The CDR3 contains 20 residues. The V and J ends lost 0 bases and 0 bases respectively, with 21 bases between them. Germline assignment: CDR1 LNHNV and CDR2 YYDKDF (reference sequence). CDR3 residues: CATSRDFDSDNSYSNQPQHF. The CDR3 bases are TGTGCCACCAGCAGAGATTTTGACAGCGACAATTCCTATAGCAATCAGCCCCAGCATTTT. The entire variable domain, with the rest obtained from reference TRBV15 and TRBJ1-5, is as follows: DAMVIQNPRYQVTQFGKPVTLSCSQTLNHNVMYWYQQKSSQAPKLLFHYYDKDFNNEADTPDNFQSRRPNTSFCFLDIRSPGLGDTAMYLCATSRDFDSDNSYSNQPQHFGDGTRLSIL.

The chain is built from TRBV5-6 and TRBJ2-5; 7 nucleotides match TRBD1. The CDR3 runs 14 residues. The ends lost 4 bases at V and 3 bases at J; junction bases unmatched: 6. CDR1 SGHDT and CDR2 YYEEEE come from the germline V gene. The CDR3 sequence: CASSNSGTEETQYF. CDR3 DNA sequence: TGTGCCAGCAGCAACTCCGGGACAGAAGAGACCCAGTACTTC.

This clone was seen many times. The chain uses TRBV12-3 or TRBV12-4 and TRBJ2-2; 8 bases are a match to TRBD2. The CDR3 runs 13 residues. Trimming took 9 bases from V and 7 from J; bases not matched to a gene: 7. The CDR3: CASQRGLDGELFF. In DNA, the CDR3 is TGTGCCAGTCAAAGGGGACTAGACGGGGAGCTGTTTTTT.

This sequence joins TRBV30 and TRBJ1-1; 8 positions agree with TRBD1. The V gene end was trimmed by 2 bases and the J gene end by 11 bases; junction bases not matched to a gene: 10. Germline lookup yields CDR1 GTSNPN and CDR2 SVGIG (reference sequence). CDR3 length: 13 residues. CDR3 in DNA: TGTGCCTGGAGTTTGGACAGGGAGATTTGGGCTTTCTTT. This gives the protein CAWSLDREIWAFF.

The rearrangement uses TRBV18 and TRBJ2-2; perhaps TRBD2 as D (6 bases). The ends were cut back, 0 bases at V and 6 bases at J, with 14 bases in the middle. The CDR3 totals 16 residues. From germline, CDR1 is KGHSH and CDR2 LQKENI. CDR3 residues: CASSPPGLSVPGELFF. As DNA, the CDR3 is TGTGCCAGCTCACCACCGGGACTTAGTGTCCCCGGGGAGCTGTTTTTT.

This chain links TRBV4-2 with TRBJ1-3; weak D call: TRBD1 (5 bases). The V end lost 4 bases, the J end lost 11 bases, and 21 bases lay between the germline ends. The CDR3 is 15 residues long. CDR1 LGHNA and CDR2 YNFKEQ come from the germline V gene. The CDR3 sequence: CASSPGRDFVSAIYF. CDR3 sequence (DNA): TGTGCCAGCAGCCCCGGCAGGGATTTTGTAAGCGCCATATATTTT.

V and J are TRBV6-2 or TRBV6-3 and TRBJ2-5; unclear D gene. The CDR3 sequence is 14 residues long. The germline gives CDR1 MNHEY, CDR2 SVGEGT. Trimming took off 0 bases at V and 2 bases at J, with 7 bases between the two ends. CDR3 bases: TGTGCCAGCAGTTACTCGCGCGGTCAAGAGACCCAGTACTTC. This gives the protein CASSYSRGQETQYF.

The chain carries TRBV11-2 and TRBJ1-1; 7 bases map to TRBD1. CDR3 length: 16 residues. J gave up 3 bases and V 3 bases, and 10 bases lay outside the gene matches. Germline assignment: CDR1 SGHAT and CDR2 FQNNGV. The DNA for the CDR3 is TGTGCCAGCAGCTTCCCCTTCGGGCAGGGGGACACTGAAGCTTTCTTT. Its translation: CASSFPFGQGDTEAFF.

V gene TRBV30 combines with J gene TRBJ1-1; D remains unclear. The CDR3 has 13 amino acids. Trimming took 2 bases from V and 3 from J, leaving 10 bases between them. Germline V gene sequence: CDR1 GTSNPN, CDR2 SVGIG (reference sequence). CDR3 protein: CAWSRVRDTEAFF. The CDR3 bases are TGTGCCTGGAGTCGTGTTCGGGACACTGAAGCTTTCTTT. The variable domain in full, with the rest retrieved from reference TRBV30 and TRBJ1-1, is SQTIHQWPATLVQPVGSPLSLECTVEGTSNPNLYWYRQAAGRGLQLLFYSVGIGQISSEVPQNLSASRPQDRQFILSSKKLLLSDSGFYLCAWSRVRDTEAFFGQGTRLTVV.

The CDR3 DNA reads as TGTGCCAGCAGCTTATTATCGGGCTCTGGAAACACCATATATTTT. The encoded protein is CASSLLSGSGNTIYF. The chain has TRBV7-6 and TRBJ1-3; D call uncertain. This CDR3 contains 15 residues. Trimming cost V 2 bases and J 0 bases, with 8 bases left between them. Germline V gives CDR1 SGHVS, CDR2 FNYEAQ.

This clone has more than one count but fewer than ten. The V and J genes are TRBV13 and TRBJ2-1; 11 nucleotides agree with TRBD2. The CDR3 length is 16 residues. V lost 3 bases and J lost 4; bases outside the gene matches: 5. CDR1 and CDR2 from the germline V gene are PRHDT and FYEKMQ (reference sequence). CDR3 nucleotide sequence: TGTGCCAGCAGCTTGGAGGGACTAGCGGATTACAATGAGCAGTTCTTC. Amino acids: CASSLEGLADYNEQFF.

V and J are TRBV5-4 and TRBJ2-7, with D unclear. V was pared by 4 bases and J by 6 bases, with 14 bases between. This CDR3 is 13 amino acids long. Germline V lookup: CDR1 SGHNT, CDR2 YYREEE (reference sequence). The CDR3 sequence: CASSVTPLLEQYF. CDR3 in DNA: TGTGCCAGCAGCGTAACACCCCTCCTCGAGCAGTACTTC.

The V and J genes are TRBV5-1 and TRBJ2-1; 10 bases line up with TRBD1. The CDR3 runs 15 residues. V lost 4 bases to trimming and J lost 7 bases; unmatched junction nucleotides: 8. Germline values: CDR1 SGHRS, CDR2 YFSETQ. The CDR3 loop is CASSRQGALRNEQFF. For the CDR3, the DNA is TGCGCCAGCAGCCGACAGGGGGCACTGAGGAATGAGCAGTTCTTC.

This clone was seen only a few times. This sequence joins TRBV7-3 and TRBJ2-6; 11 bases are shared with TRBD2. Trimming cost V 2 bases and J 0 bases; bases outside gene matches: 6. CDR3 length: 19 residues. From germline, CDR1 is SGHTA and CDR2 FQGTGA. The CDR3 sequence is CASSLSGLADSSGANVLTF. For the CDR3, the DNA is TGTGCCAGCAGCTTATCGGGACTAGCGGACAGCTCTGGGGCCAACGTCCTGACTTTC.

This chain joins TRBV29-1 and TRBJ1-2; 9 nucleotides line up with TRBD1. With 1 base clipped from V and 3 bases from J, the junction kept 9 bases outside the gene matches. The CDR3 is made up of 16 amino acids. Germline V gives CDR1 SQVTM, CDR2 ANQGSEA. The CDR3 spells CSVEGMGQGLHYGYTF. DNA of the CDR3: TGCAGCGTTGAAGGCATGGGACAGGGACTGCACTATGGCTACACCTTC.

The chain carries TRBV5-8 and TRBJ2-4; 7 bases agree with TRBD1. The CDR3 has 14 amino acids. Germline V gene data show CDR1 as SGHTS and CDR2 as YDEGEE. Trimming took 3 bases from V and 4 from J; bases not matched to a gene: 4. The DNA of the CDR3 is TGTGCCAGCAGCTCCGGGACAGCTAAAAACATTCAGTACTTC. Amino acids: CASSSGTAKNIQYF.

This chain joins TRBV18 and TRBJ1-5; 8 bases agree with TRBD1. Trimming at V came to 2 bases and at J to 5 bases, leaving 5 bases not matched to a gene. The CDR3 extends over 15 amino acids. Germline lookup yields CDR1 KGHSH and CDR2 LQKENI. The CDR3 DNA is TGTGCCAGCTCACCAGACAGGGGAACTTATCAGCCCCAGCATTTT. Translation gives CASSPDRGTYQPQHF.

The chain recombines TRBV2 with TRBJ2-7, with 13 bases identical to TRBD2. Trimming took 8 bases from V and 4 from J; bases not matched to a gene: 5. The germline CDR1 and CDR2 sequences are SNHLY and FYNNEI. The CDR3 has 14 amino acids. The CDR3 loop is CASSGLAGAYEQYF. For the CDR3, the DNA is TGTGCCAGCTCCGGACTAGCGGGAGCTTACGAGCAGTACTTC.

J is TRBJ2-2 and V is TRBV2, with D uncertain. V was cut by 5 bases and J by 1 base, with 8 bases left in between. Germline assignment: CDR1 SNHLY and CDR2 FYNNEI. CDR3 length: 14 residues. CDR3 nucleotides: TGTGCCAGCAGTCAAGGGCAGAACACCGGGGAGCTGTTTTTT. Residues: CASSQGQNTGELFF.